This T cell receptor (beta chain) was captured by sequencing in a study of shared T cell receptors in the human thymus. The CDR3 loop spans 14 amino acids. The germline gives CDR1 MDHEN, CDR2 SYDVKM. V was clipped by 3 bases and J by 2 bases, with 11 bases between them. Profiling relied on immunoSEQ multiplex PCR, and the TCRdb table lists in-frame clones only, not all of them. The data contain roughly 710,000 clones, 70% to 90% of them singletons. The same specimen was also included in a second study, on human thymus T cells. According to that study: Donors were healthy Finnish infants having corrective surgery for congenital heart defects. It was from resections taken during corrective heart surgery that the thymus tissue came. The authors found apparently biased V and J gene usage in thymic and blood repertoires. Related research has reported that thymic repertoires overlap highly among unrelated individuals.

The sequencing sample was made of thymocytes. The chain joins TRBV28 to TRBJ2-7, with D unclear. This TCR derives from a girl under three years old with a congenital heart defect. This CDR3 reads CASSFYGGAYEQYF. Here the CDR3 DNA reads TGTGCCAGCAGTTTCTATGGCGGAGCCTACGAGCAGTACTTC.